This T cell receptor beta chain appears in the sequencing data of a study of T cell responses to AZD1222 COVID-19 vaccine. V lost 7 bases and J 0 bases, leaving 13 bases between the germline ends. The CDR3 consists of 15 residues. CDR1 MDHEN and CDR2 SYDVKM come from the germline V gene. Sequenced by immunoSEQ multiplex PCR; TCRdb stores in-frame clones only, minus some. The table shows some 190,000 clones, with around 90% occurring only once. Concerning this clone: The antigen remains undetermined.

Study-wide points: Breadth and depth of Spike-specific TCRs rose after two AZD1222 doses. Baseline antibody screening turned up just a handful of seropositive AZD1222 recipients.

This material consisted of peripheral blood, taken 28 days after the second AZD1222 dose. The chain recombines TRBV28 with TRBJ1-3; tentative D call: TRBD1 (6 bases). This clonotype originated in an adult who received the AZD1222 COVID-19 vaccine. The CDR3 loop reads CASISGANSGNTIYF. In DNA, the CDR3 is TGTGCCAGCATTTCAGGGGCTAACTCTGGAAACACCATATATTTT. The complete variable domain, with remaining parts taken from reference TRBV28 and TRBJ1-3, reads DVKVTQSSRYLVKRTGEKVFLECVQDMDHENMFWYRQDPGLGLRLIYFSYDVKMKEKGDIPEGYSVSREKKERFSLILESASTNQTSMYLCASISGANSGNTIYFGEGSWLTVV.